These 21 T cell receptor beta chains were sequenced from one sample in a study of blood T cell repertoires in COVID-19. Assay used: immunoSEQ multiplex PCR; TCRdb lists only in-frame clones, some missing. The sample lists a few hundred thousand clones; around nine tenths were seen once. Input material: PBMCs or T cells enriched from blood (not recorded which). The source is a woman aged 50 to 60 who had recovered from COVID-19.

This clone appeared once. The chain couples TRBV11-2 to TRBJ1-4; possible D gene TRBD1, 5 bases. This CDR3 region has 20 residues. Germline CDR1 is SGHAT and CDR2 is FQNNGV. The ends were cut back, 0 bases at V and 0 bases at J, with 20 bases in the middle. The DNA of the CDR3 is TGTGCCAGCAGCTTAGATGGGGCAGCTATTGGTCGTGCAACTAATGAAAAACTGTTTTTT. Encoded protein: CASSLDGAAIGRATNEKLFF.

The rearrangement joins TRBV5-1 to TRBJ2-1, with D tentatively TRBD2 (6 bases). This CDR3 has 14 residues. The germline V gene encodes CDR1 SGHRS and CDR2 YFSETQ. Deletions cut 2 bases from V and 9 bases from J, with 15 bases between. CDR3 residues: CASSFDPGVGEQFF. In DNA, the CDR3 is TGCGCCAGCAGCTTCGATCCGGGAGTGGGTGAGCAGTTCTTC.

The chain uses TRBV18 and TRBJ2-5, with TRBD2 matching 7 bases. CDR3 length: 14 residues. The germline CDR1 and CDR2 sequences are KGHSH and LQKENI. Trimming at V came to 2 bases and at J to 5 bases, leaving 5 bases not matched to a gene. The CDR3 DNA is TGTGCCAGCTCACCAGGACTAGTTGAGGAGACCCAGTACTTC. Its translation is CASSPGLVEETQYF.

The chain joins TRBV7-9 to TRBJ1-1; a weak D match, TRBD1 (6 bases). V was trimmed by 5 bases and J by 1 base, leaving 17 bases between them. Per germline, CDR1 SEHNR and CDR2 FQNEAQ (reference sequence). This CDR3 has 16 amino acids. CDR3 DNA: TGTGCCAGCAGCATCCAGACGGGACAAAAGAACACTGAAGCTTTCTTT. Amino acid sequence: CASSIQTGQKNTEAFF.

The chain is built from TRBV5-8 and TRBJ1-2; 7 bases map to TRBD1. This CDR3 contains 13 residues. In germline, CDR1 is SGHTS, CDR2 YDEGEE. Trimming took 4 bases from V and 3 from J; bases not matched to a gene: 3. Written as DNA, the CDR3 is TGTGCCAGCAGCCTGGGACAGTACTATGGCTACACCTTC. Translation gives CASSLGQYYGYTF.

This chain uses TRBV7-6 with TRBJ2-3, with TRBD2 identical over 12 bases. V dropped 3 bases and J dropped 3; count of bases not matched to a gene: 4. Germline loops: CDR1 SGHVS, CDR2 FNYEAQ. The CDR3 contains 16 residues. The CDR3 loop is CASSLQTSGGTDTQYF. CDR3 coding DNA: TGTGCCAGCAGCTTGCAGACTAGCGGGGGAACAGATACGCAGTATTTT.

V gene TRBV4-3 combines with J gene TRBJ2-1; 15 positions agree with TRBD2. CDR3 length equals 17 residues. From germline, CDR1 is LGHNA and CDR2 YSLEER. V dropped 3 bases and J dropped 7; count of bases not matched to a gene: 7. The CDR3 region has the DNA TGCGCCAGCAGCCAGGACCCGGGACTAGCGGGGGGTAATGAGCAGTTCTTC. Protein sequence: CASSQDPGLAGGNEQFF.

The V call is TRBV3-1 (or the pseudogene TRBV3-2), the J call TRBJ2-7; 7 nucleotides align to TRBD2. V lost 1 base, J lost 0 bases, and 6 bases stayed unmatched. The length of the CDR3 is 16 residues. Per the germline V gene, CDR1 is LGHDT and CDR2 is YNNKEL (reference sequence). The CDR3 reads CASSQGGGGSSYEQYF. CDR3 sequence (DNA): TGTGCCAGCAGCCAAGGGGGCGGGGGAAGCTCCTACGAGCAGTACTTC.

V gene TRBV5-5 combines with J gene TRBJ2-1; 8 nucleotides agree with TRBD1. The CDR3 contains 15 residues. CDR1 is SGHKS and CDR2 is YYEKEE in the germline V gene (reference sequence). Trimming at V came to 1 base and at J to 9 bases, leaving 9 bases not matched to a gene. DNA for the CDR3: TGTGCCAGCAGCTTGTCGGACAGGGCATTAATTGAGCAGTTCTTC. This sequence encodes CASSLSDRALIEQFF.

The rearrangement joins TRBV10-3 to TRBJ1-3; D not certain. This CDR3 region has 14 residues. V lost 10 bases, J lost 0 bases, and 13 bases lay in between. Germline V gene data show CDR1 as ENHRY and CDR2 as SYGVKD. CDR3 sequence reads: CATLTQNSGNTIYF. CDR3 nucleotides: TGTGCCACGCTGACTCAGAACTCTGGAAACACCATATATTTT.

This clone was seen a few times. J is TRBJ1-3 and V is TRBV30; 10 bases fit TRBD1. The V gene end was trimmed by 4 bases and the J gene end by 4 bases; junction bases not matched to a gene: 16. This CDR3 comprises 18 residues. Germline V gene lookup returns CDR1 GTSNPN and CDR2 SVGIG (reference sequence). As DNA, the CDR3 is TGTGCCTGGACCAACCCGGTATGGGACAGGGGTTTGGGAAACACCATATATTTT. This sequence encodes CAWTNPVWDRGLGNTIYF.

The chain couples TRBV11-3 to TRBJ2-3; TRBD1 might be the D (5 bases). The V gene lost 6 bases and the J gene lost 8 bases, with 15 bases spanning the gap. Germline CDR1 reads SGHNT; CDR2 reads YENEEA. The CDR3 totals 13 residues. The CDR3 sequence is CASSSTQGVTQYF. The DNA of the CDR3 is TGTGCCAGCAGTTCTACCCAGGGTGTTACGCAGTATTTT. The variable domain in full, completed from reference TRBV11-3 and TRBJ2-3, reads EAGVVQSPRYKIIEKKQPVAFWCNPISGHNTLYWYLQNLGQGPELLIRYENEEAVDDSQLPKDRFSAERLKGVDSTLKIQPAELGDSAVYLCASSSTQGVTQYFGPGTRLTVL.

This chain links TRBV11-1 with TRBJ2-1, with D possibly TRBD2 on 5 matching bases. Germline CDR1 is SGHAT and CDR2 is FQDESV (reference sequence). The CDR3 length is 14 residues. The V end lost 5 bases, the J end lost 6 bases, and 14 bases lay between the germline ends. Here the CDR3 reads CASSVGGSANEQFF. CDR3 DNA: TGTGCCAGCAGCGTAGGTGGGAGTGCCAATGAGCAGTTCTTC.

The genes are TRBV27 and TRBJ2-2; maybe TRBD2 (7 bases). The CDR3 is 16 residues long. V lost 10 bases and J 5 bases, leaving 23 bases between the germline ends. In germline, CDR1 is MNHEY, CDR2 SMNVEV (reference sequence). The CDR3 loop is CATMRRGGQKTGELFF. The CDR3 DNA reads TGTGCCACCATGAGAAGGGGGGGCCAAAAAACCGGGGAGCTGTTTTTT.

CDR3 sequence reads: CASKTSGGTGELFF. The CDR3 DNA reads TGTGCCAGTAAAACCAGCGGGGGCACCGGGGAGCTGTTTTTT. V is TRBV19 and J is TRBJ2-2, with 8 positions matching TRBD2. Germline loops: CDR1 LNHDA, CDR2 SQIVND (reference sequence). J was trimmed by 4 bases and V by 7 bases; bases with no gene match: 5. The CDR3 consists of 14 residues.

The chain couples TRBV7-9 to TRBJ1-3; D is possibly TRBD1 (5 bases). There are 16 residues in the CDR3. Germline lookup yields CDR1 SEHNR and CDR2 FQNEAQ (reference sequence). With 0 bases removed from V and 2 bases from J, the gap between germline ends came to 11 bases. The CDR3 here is CASSLAELGPGNTIYF. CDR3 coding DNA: TGTGCCAGCAGCTTAGCGGAATTGGGGCCTGGAAACACCATATATTTT.

CDR3 sequence: CASREWTGEDEKLFF. The CDR3, as DNA: TGTGCCAGCAGGGAATGGACAGGGGAGGATGAAAAACTGTTTTTT. The rearrangement links TRBV28 to TRBJ1-4; 9 nucleotides agree with TRBD1. Per the germline V gene, CDR1 is MDHEN and CDR2 is SYDVKM. The V and J ends lost 6 bases and 6 bases, in that order; junction bases with no gene match: 8. There are 15 residues in the CDR3.

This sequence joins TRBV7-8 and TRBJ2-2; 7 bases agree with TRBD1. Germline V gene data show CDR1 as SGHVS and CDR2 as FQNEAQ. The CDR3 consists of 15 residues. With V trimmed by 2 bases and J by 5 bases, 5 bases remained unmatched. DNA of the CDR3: TGTGCCAGCAGCTTAAGGGGGCGCTGGACCGGGGAGCTGTTTTTT. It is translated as CASSLRGRWTGELFF.

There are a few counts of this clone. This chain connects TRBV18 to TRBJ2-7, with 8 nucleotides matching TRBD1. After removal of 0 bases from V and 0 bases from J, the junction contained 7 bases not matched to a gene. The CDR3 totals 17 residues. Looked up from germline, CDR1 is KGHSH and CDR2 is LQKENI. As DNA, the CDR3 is TGTGCCAGCTCACCACCGGGACAGGACGATAGCTCCTACGAGCAGTACTTC. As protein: CASSPPGQDDSSYEQYF.

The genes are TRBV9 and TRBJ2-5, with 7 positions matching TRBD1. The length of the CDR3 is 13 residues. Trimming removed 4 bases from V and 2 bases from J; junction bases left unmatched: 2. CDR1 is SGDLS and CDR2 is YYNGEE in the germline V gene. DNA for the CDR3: TGTGCCAGCAGCAAGGGGGCGCAAGAGACCCAGTACTTC. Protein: CASSKGAQETQYF.

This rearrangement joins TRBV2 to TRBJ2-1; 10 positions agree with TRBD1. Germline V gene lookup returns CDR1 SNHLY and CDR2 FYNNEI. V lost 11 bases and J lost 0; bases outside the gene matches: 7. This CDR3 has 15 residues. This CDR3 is CAGTRDRGSYNEQFF. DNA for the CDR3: TGTGCCGGTACACGGGACAGGGGCTCCTACAATGAGCAGTTCTTC.